Below are 5 T cell receptor beta chains sequenced from a single sample in a study of blood T cell repertoires in COVID-19. The method was immunoSEQ multiplex PCR; TCRdb's version includes in-frame clones alone and lacks a portion of them. The sample has around 150,000 clones, 78% seen once. Material: peripheral blood. The receptors derive from a woman aged 80 or over with acute or convalescent COVID-19.

In its sample, this clone was seen a few times. V and J are TRBV15 and TRBJ1-2; D is ambiguous. Germline CDR1 is LNHNV and CDR2 is YYDKDF (reference sequence). Between the trimmed V and J ends, which lost 1 base and 4 bases, there was a span of 10 bases. CDR3 size: 14 residues. DNA for the CDR3: TGTGCCACCAGCAGAGTCCAGATTACCTATGGCTACACCTTC. This sequence encodes CATSRVQITYGYTF. The full variable domain, completed using reference TRBV15 and TRBJ1-2, is DAMVIQNPRYQVTQFGKPVTLSCSQTLNHNVMYWYQQKSSQAPKLLFHYYDKDFNNEADTPDNFQSRRPNTSFCFLDIRSPGLGDTAMYLCATSRVQITYGYTFGSGTRLTVV.

The chain employs TRBV7-2 and TRBJ2-7, with D unclear. This CDR3 region has 14 residues. Germline-derived CDR1 and CDR2 are SGHTA and FQGNSA. V lost 5 bases, J lost 4 bases, and 15 bases lay in between. The CDR3 region is CASSPSSAVYEQYF. The CDR3 DNA reads as TGTGCCAGCAGCCCTTCCAGTGCAGTTTACGAGCAGTACTTC.

J is TRBJ2-7 and V is TRBV15, with 11 bases matching TRBD2. Germline V gives CDR1 LNHNV, CDR2 YYDKDF (reference sequence). The CDR3 length is 14 residues. Unmatched junction bases numbered 3, after V lost 6 bases and J lost 2 bases. The CDR3 sequence: CATRPTSGTYEQYF. The CDR3 DNA reads TGTGCCACCAGGCCGACTAGCGGGACCTACGAGCAGTACTTC.

The rearrangement uses TRBV6-1 and TRBJ1-5; D gene ambiguous. Germline assignment: CDR1 MNHNS and CDR2 SASEGT. V lost 3 bases, J lost 10 bases, and 10 bases lay in between. The CDR3 has 12 residues. Here the CDR3 DNA reads TGTGCCAGCAGTGATCAGTTGGTACCCCAGCATTTT. It is translated as CASSDQLVPQHF.

This rearrangement joins TRBV5-1 to TRBJ1-1; TRBD1 matches at 11 bases. The ends lost 6 bases at V and 3 bases at J; junction bases unmatched: 7. The CDR3 is made up of 15 amino acids. Germline V lookup: CDR1 SGHRS, CDR2 YFSETQ. The CDR3: CASTGQGAGDTEAFF. DNA for the CDR3: TGCGCCAGCACTGGACAGGGGGCGGGCGACACTGAAGCTTTCTTT.